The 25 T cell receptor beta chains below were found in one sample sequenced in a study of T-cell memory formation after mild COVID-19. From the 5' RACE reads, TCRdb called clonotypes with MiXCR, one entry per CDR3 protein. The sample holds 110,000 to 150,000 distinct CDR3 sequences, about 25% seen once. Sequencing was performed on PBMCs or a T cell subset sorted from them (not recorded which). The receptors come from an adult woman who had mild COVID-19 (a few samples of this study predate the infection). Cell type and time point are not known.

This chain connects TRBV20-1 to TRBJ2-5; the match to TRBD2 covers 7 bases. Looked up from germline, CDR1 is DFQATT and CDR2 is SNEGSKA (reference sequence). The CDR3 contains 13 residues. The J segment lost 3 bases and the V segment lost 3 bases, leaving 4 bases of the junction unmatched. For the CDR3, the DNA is TGCAGTGCTAGGGTGACTAGCAAAGAGACCCAGTACTTC. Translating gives CSARVTSKETQYF.

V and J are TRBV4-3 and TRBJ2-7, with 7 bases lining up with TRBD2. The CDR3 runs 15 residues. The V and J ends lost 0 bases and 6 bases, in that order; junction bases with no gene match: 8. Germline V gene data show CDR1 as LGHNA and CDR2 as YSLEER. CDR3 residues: CASSQDEGGPSEQYF. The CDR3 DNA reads TGCGCCAGCAGCCAAGATGAGGGAGGGCCATCCGAGCAGTACTTC.

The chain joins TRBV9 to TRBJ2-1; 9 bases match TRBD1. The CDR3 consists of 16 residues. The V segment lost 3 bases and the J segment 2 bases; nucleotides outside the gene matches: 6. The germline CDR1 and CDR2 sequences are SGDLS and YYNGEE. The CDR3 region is CASSAPGQGTYNEQFF. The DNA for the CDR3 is TGTGCCAGCAGCGCCCCGGGACAGGGTACCTACAATGAGCAGTTCTTC.

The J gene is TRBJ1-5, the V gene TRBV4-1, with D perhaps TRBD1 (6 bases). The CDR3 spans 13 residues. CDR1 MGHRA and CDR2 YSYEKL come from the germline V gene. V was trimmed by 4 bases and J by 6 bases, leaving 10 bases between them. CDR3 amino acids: CASSLMGAQPQHF. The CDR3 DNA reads TGCGCCAGCAGCCTTATGGGGGCTCAGCCCCAGCATTTT.

CDR3: CASSGSGTSTDTQYF. CDR3 nucleotide sequence: TGTGCCAGCAGCGGTAGCGGGACTAGCACAGATACGCAGTATTTT. V is TRBV7-8 and J is TRBJ2-3; 8 bases match TRBD2. The junction had 4 bases not matched to a gene; V was cut back by 5 bases and J by 0 bases. Germline lookup yields CDR1 SGHVS and CDR2 FQNEAQ. This CDR3 contains 15 residues.

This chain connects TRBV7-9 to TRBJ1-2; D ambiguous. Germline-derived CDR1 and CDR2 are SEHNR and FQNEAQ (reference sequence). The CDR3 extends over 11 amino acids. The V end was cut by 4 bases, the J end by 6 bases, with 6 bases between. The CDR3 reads CASSSLHGYTF. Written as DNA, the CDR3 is TGTGCCAGCAGCTCATTGCATGGCTACACCTTC.

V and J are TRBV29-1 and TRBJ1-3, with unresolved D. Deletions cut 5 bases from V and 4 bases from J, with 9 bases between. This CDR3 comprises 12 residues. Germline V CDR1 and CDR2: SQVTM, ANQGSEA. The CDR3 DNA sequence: TGCAGCGTTTGGGATCCGGGAAACACCATATATTTT. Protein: CSVWDPGNTIYF.

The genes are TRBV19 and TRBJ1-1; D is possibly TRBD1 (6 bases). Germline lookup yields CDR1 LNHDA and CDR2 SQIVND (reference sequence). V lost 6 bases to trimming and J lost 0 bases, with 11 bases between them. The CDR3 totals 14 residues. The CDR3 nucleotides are TGTGCCAGTAGGATCGGGACACTGAACACTGAAGCTTTCTTT. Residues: CASRIGTLNTEAFF.

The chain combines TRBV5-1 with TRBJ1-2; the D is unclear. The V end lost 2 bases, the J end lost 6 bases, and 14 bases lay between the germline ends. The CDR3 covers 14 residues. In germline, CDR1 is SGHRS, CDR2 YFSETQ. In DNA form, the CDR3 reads TGCGCCAGCAGCTTATCGGGCTCGAGGGATGGCTACACCTTC. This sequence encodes CASSLSGSRDGYTF. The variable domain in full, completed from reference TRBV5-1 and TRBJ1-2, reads KAGVTQTPRYLIKTRGQQVTLSCSPISGHRSVSWYQQTPGQGLQFLFEYFSETQRNKGNFPGRFSGRQFSNSRSEMNVSTLELGDSALYLCASSLSGSRDGYTFGSGTRLTVV.

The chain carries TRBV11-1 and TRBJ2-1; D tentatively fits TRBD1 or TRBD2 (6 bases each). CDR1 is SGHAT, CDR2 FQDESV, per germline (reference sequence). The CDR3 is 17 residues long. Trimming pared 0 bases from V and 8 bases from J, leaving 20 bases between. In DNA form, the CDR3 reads TGTGCCAGCAGCTTAGCATCCGCTAGGGGGGCCGCCCATGAGCAGTTCTTC. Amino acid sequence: CASSLASARGAAHEQFF.

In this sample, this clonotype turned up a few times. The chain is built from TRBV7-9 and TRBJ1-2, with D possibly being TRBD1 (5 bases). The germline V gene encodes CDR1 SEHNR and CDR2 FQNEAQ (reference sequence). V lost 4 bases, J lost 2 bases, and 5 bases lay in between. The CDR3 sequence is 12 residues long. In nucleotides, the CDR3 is TGTGCCAGCAGCTCAGGGAACTATGGCTACACCTTC. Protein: CASSSGNYGYTF.

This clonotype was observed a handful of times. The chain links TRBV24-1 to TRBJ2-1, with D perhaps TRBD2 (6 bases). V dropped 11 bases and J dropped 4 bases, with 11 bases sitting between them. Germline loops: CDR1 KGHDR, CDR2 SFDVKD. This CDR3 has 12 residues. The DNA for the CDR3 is TGTGCCATCGGGAGAGCTTACAATGAGCAGTTCTTC. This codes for CAIGRAYNEQFF.

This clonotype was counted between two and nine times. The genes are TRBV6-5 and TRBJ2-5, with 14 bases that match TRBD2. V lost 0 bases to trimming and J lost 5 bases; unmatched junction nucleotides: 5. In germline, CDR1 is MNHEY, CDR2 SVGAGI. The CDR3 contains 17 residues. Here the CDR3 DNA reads TGTGCCAGCAGTTACTCCCGGACTAGCGGGAGGCGGGAGACCCAGTACTTC. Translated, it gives CASSYSRTSGRRETQYF.

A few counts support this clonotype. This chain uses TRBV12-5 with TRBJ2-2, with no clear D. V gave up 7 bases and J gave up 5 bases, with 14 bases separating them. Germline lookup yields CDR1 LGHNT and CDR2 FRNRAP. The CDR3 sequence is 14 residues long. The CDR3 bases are TGTGCTAGTGTGGGCACCGTTTGGACCGGGGAGCTGTTTTTT. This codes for CASVGTVWTGELFF. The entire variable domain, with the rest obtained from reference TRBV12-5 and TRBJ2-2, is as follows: DARVTQTPRHKVTEMGQEVTMRCQPILGHNTVFWYRQTMMQGLELLAYFRNRAPLDDSGMPKDRFSAEMPDATLATLKIQPSEPRDSAVYFCASVGTVWTGELFFGEGSRLTVL.

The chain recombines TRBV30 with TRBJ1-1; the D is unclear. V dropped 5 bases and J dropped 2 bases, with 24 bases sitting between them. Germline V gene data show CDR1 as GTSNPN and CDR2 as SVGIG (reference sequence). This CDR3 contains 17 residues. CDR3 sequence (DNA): TGTGCCTGGGGGGTAGGGCCAGGCCGGTGGTACAACACTGAAGCTTTCTTT. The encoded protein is CAWGVGPGRWYNTEAFF.

The CDR3 loop reads CASSQVLASSYNEQFF. Written as DNA, the CDR3 is TGCGCCAGCAGCCAAGTTTTGGCGAGCTCCTACAATGAGCAGTTCTTC. V is TRBV4-3 and J is TRBJ2-1; D not certain. The length of the CDR3 is 16 residues. V gave up 1 base and J gave up 0 bases, with 10 bases separating them. Germline V gives CDR1 LGHNA, CDR2 YSLEER.

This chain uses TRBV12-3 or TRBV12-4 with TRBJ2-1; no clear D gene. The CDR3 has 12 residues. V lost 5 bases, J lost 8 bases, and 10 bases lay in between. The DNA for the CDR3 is TGTGCCAGCAGTCATACCAATCATGAGCAGTTCTTC. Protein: CASSHTNHEQFF.

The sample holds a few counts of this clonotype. In nucleotides, the CDR3 is TGTGCCAGCAGCGTACCTCAGCAGGGGTCCTACAATGAGCAGTTCTTC. Protein: CASSVPQQGSYNEQFF. The chain joins TRBV9 to TRBJ2-1, with D perhaps TRBD1 (6 bases). CDR1 is SGDLS, CDR2 YYNGEE, per germline. CDR3 size: 16 residues. The V gene lost 1 base and the J gene lost 1 base, with 12 bases spanning the gap. Supplemented by reference TRBV9 and TRBJ2-1, the full variable domain reads DSGVTQTPKHLITATGQRVTLRCSPRSGDLSVYWYQQSLDQGLQFLIQYYNGEERAKGNILERFSAQQFPDLHSELNLSSLELGDSALYFCASSVPQQGSYNEQFFGPGTRLTVL.

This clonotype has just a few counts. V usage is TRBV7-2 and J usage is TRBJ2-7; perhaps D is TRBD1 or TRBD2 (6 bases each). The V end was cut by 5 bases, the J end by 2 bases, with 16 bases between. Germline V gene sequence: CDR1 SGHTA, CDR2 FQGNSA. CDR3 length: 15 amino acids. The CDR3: CASSTHGGWAYEQYF. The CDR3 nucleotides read TGTGCCAGCAGCACCCACGGGGGCTGGGCCTACGAGCAGTACTTC.

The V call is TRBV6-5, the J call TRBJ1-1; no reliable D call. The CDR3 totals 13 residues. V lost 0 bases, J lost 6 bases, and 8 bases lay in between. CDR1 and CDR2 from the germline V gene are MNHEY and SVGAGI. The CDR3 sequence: CASSYSRRAEAFF. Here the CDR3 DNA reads TGTGCCAGCAGTTACTCCAGGCGTGCTGAAGCTTTCTTT.

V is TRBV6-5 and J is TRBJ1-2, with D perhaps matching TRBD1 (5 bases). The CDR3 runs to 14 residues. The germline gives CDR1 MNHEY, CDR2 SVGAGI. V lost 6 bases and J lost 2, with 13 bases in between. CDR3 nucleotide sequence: TGTGCCAGCAGACCGGGACTTACGAACTATGGCTACACCTTC. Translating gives CASRPGLTNYGYTF.

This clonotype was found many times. The CDR3 loop reads CASSQTSAGYEQYF. The CDR3 DNA is TGTGCCAGCAGCCAGACTAGCGCAGGCTACGAGCAGTACTTC. This chain joins TRBV12-3 or TRBV12-4 and TRBJ2-7; the match to TRBD2 covers 8 bases. The length of the CDR3 is 14 residues. V was clipped by 6 bases and J by 3 bases; unmatched bases: 7.

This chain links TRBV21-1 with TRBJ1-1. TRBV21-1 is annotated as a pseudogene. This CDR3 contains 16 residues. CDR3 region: CASSNVGISRNTEAFF. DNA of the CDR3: TGTGCCAGCAGCAACGTTGGGATTAGCCGGAACACTGAAGCTTTCTTT.

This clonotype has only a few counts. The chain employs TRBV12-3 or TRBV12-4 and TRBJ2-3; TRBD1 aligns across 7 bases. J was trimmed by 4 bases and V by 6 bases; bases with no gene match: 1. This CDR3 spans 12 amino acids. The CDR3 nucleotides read TGTGCCAGCAGGGGACAGTCAGATACGCAGTATTTT. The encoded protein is CASRGQSDTQYF.

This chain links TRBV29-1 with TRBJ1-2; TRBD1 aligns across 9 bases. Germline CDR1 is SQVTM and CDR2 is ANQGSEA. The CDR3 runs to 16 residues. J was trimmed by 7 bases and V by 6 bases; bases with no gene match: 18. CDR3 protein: CSVHKPGTGSAGGYTF. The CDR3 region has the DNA TGCAGCGTCCATAAGCCAGGGACAGGGTCGGCGGGTGGCTACACCTTC.